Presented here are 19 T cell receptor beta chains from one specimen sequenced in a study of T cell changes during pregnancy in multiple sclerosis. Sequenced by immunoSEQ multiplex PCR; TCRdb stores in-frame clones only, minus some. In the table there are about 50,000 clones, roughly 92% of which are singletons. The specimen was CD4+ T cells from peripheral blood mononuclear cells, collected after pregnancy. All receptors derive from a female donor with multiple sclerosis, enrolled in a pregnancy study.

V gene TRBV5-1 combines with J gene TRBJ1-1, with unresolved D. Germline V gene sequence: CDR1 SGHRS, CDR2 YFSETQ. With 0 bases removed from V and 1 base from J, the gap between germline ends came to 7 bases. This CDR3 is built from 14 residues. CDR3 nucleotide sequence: TGCGCCAGCAGCTTGGATAACAGGAACACTGAAGCTTTCTTT. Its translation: CASSLDNRNTEAFF.

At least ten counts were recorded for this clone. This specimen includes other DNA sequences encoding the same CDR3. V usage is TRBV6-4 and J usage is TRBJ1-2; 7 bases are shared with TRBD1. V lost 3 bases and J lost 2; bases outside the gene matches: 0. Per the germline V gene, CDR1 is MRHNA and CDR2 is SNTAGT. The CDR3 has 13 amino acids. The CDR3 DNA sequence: TGTGCCAGCAGTGAGACAGGGAACTATGGCTACACCTTC. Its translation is CASSETGNYGYTF.

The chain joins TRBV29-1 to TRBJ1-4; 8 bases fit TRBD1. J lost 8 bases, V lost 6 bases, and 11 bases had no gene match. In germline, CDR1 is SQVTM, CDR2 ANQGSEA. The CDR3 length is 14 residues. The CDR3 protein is CSVADRTGQEKLFF. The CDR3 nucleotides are TGCAGCGTCGCCGATAGGACAGGGCAGGAAAAACTGTTTTTT.

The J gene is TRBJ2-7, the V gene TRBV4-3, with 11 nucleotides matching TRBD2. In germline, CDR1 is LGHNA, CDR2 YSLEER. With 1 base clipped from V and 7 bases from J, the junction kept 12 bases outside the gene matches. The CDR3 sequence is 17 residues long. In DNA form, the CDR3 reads TGCGCCAGCAGCCAAGGACTAGCGGGAAGAGGGGGATGGGAGCAGTACTTC. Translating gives CASSQGLAGRGGWEQYF.

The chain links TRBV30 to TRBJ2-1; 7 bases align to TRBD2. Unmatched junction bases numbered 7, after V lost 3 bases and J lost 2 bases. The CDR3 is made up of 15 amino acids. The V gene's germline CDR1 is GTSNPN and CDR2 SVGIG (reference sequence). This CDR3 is CAWRRERGPYNEQFF. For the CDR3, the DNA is TGTGCCTGGAGGAGGGAGCGGGGACCCTACAATGAGCAGTTCTTC.

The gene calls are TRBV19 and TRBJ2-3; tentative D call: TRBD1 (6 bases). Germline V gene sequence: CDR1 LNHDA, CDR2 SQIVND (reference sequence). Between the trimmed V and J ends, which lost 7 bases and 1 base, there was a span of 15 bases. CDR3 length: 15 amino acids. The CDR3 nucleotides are TGTGCCAGTAATCAGTTCAGGGGACGCACAGATACGCAGTATTTT. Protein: CASNQFRGRTDTQYF.

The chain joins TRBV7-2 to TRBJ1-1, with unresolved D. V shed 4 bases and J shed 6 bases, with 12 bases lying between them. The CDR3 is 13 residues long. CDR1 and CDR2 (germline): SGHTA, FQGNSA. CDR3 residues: CASSSKQISEAFF. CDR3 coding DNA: TGTGCCAGCAGCTCAAAACAGATCTCTGAAGCTTTCTTT.

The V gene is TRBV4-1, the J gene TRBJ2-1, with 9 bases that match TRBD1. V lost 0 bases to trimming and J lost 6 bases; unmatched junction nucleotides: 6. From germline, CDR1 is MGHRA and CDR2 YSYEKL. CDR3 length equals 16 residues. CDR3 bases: TGCGCCAGCAGCCAAGATGGCCCGACAGGGGGCAATGAGCAGTTCTTC. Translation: CASSQDGPTGGNEQFF.

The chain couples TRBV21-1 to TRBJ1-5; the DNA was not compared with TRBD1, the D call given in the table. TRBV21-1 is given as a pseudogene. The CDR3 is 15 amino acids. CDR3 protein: CASSKGGQETQPQHF. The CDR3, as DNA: TGTGCCAGCAGCAAAGGCGGACAGGAGACTCAGCCCCAGCATTTT.

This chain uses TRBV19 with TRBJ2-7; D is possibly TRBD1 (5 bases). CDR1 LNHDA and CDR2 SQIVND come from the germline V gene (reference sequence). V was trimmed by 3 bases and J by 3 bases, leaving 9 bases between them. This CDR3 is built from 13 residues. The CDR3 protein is CASSIETGYEQYF. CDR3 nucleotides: TGTGCCAGTAGTATTGAAACAGGCTACGAGCAGTACTTC.

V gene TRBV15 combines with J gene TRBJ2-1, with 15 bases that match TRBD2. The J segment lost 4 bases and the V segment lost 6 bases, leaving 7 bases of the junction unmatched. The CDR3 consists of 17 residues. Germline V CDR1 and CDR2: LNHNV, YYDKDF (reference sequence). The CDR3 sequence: CATRMGLAGGMYNEQFF. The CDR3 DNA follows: TGTGCCACCAGAATGGGACTAGCGGGAGGTATGTACAATGAGCAGTTCTTC. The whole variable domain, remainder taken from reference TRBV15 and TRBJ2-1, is DAMVIQNPRYQVTQFGKPVTLSCSQTLNHNVMYWYQQKSSQAPKLLFHYYDKDFNNEADTPDNFQSRRPNTSFCFLDIRSPGLGDTAMYLCATRMGLAGGMYNEQFFGPGTRLTVL.

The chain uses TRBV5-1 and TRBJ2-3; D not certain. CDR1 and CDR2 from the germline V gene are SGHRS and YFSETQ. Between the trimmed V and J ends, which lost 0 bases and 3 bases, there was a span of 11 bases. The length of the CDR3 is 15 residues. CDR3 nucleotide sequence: TGCGCCAGCAGCTTGGTCACACGCTGGACAGATACGCAGTATTTT. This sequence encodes CASSLVTRWTDTQYF.

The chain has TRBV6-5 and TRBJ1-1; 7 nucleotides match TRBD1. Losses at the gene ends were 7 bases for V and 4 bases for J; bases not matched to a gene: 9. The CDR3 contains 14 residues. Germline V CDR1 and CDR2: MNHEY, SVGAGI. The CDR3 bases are TGTGCCAGCAAGGGGGCCTTGGGGGTCACTGAAGCTTTCTTT. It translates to CASKGALGVTEAFF.

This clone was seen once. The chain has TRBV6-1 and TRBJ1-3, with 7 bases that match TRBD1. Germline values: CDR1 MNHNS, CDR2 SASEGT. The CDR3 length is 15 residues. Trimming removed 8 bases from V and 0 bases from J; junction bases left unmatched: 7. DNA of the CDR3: TGTGCCAGCCGGGGACAGCCTAACTCTGGAAACACCATATATTTT. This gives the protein CASRGQPNSGNTIYF.

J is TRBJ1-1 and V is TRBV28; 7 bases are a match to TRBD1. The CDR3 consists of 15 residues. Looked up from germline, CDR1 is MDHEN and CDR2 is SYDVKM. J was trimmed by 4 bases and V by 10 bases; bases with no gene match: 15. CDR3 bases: TGTGCCATACCAGGGGGAGAGGGTTGGGGCACTGAAGCTTTCTTT. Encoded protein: CAIPGGEGWGTEAFF.

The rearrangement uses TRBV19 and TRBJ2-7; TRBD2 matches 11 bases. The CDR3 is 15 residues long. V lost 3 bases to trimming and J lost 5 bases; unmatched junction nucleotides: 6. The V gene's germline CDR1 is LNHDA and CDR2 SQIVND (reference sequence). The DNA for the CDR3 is TGTGCCAGTAGTATTACTAGCGGGAGAGAGAACGAGCAGTACTTC. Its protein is CASSITSGRENEQYF.

CDR3 sequence: CAIRDRENTEAFF. The CDR3 nucleotides read TGTGCCATACGGGACAGGGAGAACACTGAAGCTTTCTTT. The rearrangement links TRBV19 to TRBJ1-1; TRBD1 aligns across 9 bases. Germline-derived CDR1 and CDR2 are LNHDA and SQIVND (reference sequence). CDR3 length: 13 residues. The V and J ends lost 10 bases and 1 base, in that order; junction bases with no gene match: 4.

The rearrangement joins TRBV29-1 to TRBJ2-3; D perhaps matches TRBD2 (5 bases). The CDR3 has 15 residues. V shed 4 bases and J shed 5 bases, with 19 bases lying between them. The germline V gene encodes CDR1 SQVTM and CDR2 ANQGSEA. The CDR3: CSVGWQPGGKDTQYF. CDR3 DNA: TGCAGCGTTGGTTGGCAGCCAGGAGGAAAAGATACGCAGTATTTT.

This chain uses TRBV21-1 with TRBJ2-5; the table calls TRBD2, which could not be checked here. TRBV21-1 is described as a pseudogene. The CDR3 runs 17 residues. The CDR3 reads CASRWGLAGGPGKTQYF. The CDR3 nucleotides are TGTGCCAGCAGATGGGGACTAGCGGGAGGGCCCGGGAAGACCCAGTACTTC.